This section outlines one T cell receptor beta chain sequence together with its context. The antigen is unknown. Time point specified: patch test 2, 6 weeks after DPC sensitization. As to treatment: therapeutic diphenylcyclopropenone sensitization with weekly scalp DPC. Phlebotomy was performed prior to application of every patch test. V lost 2 bases, J lost 5 bases, and 9 bases stayed unmatched. Germline values: CDR1 ENHRY, CDR2 SYGVKD. The CDR3 loop spans 16 amino acids. These data are taken from a study of human T cells and chemical hapten exposure. MiXCR, run by TCRdb on the RACE reads, gives a single entry per CDR3 protein. The repertoire includes 140,000 or so distinct CDR3 sequences, 10% to 15% of them detected once, and roughly 1.4% sits in the top ten. Overall study results and limits: TCRs whose frequency exceeded 1 in 1000 remained the same following DPC sensitization.

This specimen was whole blood, taken in connection with sensitization to the hapten diphenylcyclopropenone (DPC). This rearrangement joins TRBV10-3 to TRBJ2-5; TRBD1 matches 9 bases. The sequence was obtained from a woman aged 45 to 65 with alopecia areata. Some clones in this sample may be carry-over from other donors' samples. This chain's CDR3 is CAISETPGTGFETQYF. CDR3 in DNA: TGTGCCATCAGTGAGACCCCCGGGACAGGGTTCGAGACCCAGTACTTC.